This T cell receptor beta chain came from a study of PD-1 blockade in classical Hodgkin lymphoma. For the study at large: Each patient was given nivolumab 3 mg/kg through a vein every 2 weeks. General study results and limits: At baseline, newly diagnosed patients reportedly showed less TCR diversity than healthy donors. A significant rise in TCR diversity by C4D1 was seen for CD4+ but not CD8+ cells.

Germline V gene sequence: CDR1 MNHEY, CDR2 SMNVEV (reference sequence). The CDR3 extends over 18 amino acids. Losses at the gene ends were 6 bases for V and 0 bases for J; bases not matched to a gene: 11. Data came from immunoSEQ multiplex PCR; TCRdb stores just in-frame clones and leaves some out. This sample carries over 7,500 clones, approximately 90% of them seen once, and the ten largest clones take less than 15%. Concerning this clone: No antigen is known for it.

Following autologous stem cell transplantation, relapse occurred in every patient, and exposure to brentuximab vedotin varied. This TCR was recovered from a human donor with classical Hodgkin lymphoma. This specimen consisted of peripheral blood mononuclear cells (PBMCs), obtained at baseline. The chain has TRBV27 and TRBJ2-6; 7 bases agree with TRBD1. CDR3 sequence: CASSKQGQIRSGANVLTF. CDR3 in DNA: TGTGCCAGCAGCAAACAGGGACAGATCCGCTCTGGGGCCAACGTCCTGACTTTC. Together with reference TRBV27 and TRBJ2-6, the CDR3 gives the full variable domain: EAQVTQNPRYLITVTGKKLTVTCSQNMNHEYMSWYRQDPGLGLRQIYYSMNVEVTDKGDVPEGYKVSRKEKRNFPLILESPSPNQTSLYFCASSKQGQIRSGANVLTFGAGSRLTVL.